Below are 9 T cell receptor beta chains sequenced from a single sample in a study of patients and donors after allogeneic stem cell transplantation. TCRdb redid the calling of the RT-PCR reads with MiXCR, one entry per CDR3 protein. The sample contains some 880,000 distinct CDR3 sequences, about 20% of which appear only once. What was sequenced was blood, either unsorted or a sorted T cell fraction (not recorded which). Source of these receptors: a human donor who was either an allogeneic HSCT recipient or a stem cell or donor lymphocyte infusion donor (not recorded which). It is not recorded whose cells these are; they may come from a transplant donor.

The CDR3, as DNA: TGTGCCACCAGTGTTGCCGGGAGCGATGAGCAGTTCTTC. It codes for CATSVAGSDEQFF. The chain has TRBV24-1 and TRBJ2-1; D is perhaps TRBD2 (6 bases). Trimming took 5 bases from V and 8 from J, leaving 12 bases between them. CDR3 length: 13 residues. Germline loops: CDR1 KGHDR, CDR2 SFDVKD.

The V and J genes are TRBV20-1 and TRBJ2-7; D call uncertain. Germline values: CDR1 DFQATT, CDR2 SNEGSKA (reference sequence). The CDR3 covers 11 residues. The ends were cut back, 5 bases at V and 6 bases at J, with 11 bases in the middle. The CDR3 sequence: CSAPRHLEQYF. As DNA, the CDR3 is TGCAGTGCTCCGAGACACCTCGAGCAGTACTTC.

The chain couples TRBV5-8 to TRBJ2-4; D possibly corresponds to TRBD1 (6 bases). The V gene's germline CDR1 is SGHTS and CDR2 YDEGEE. This CDR3 has 16 residues. V was clipped by 0 bases and J by 0 bases, with 10 bases between them. The CDR3 DNA is TGTGCCAGCAGCTTGGTGGACAGCTTAGCCAAAAACATTCAGTACTTC. Translated, it gives CASSLVDSLAKNIQYF.

The genes are TRBV6-1 and TRBJ1-1; D not certain. Germline CDR1 reads MNHNS; CDR2 reads SASEGT. V was pared by 6 bases and J by 1 base, with 12 bases between. CDR3 length equals 14 residues. The CDR3 DNA reads TGTGCCAGCAGGCGGACGCATGAGAACACTGAAGCTTTCTTT. It is translated as CASRRTHENTEAFF.

The V gene is TRBV28, the J gene TRBJ2-3; 7 bases align to TRBD2. The CDR3 consists of 17 residues. Per the germline V gene, CDR1 is MDHEN and CDR2 is SYDVKM. V dropped 3 bases and J dropped 3; count of bases not matched to a gene: 12. CDR3 loop: CASSLRGRAFSTDTQYF. The CDR3 nucleotides read TGTGCCAGCAGTTTGCGTGGGAGGGCCTTTAGTACAGATACGCAGTATTTT.

This chain uses TRBV9 with TRBJ2-1; D may be TRBD2 (6 bases). The CDR3 loop spans 16 amino acids. Germline CDR1 SGDLS, CDR2 YYNGEE. V was shortened by 0 bases and J by 7 bases, with 17 bases between the two germline ends. The CDR3 here is CASSVAGARRVNEQFF. The DNA for the CDR3 is TGTGCCAGCAGCGTAGCTGGGGCTAGGAGGGTGAATGAGCAGTTCTTC.

The chain uses TRBV7-9 and TRBJ2-1, with D maybe TRBD1 (6 bases). The CDR3 has 14 amino acids. V gave up 5 bases and J gave up 5 bases, with 13 bases separating them. Germline lookup yields CDR1 SEHNR and CDR2 FQNEAQ (reference sequence). The CDR3 DNA reads as TGTGCCAGCAGCCCGTGGGACATCCACAATGAGCAGTTCTTC. Protein: CASSPWDIHNEQFF.

The chain combines TRBV6-2 or TRBV6-3 with TRBJ1-1; D remains unclear. The CDR3 runs 16 residues. The germline V gene has CDR1 MNHEY and CDR2 SVGEGT. V lost 2 bases, J lost 2 bases, and 15 bases lay in between. This CDR3 reads CASSYGWAEINTEAFF. The CDR3 DNA reads TGTGCCAGCAGTTACGGTTGGGCAGAAATTAACACTGAAGCTTTCTTT.

This clonotype was seen more than once but under ten times. The chain uses TRBV5-6 and TRBJ2-5; a weak D match, TRBD2 (6 bases). Trimming shortened V by 4 bases and J by 5 bases, and 9 bases separated the two germline ends. CDR1 is SGHDT, CDR2 YYEEEE, per germline. There are 12 residues in the CDR3. CDR3 sequence (DNA): TGTGCCAGCAGCCGGGGGTTCGAGACCCAGTACTTC. This sequence encodes CASSRGFETQYF.